The entry below describes one T cell receptor beta chain. Antigen specificity is unknown. TCRdb keeps only in-frame clones here, not all; method: immunoSEQ multiplex PCR. The top ten hold 21% of the sample, which has some 25,000 clones, about 84% seen once. This CDR3 contains 14 residues. The ends were cut back, 7 bases at V and 7 bases at J, with 17 bases in the middle. The germline gives CDR1 MNHNS, CDR2 SASEGT. These data are taken from a study of lymphopenia after photon versus proton radiotherapy. Study-level results: After lymphocyte nadir, photon-treated repertoires showed oligoclonal expansion, especially CD8+ Temra. Photon-treated patients lost naive T cells and TCR diversity; proton-treated stayed stable.

The material was peripheral blood, obtained from a patient treated with proton-based radiotherapy. This sequence joins TRBV6-1 and TRBJ1-5; D possibly corresponds to TRBD1 (6 bases). The TCR sequence derives from a woman in her 70s with pancreatic cancer. The CDR3 bases are TGTGCCAGCACCTTACAGGGCCTGGCACAGCCCCAGCATTTT. It yields the protein CASTLQGLAQPQHF.